Presented here are 19 T cell receptor beta chains from one specimen sequenced in a study of blood T cell repertoires in COVID-19. TCRdb keeps only in-frame clones here, not all; method: immunoSEQ multiplex PCR. Of about 180,000 clones listed, more than 70% are singletons. Input material: PBMCs or T cells enriched from blood (not recorded which). These receptors all stem from a woman aged 25-40 years who had recovered from COVID-19.

The CDR3 region is CSASSRGDPSSYNSPLHF. As DNA, the CDR3 is TGCAGTGCTAGTAGCAGGGGTGACCCCAGCTCCTATAATTCACCCCTCCACTTT. The chain is built from TRBV20-1 and TRBJ1-6, with D possibly matching TRBD1 (6 bases). The CDR3 spans 18 residues. Germline V gene lookup returns CDR1 DFQATT and CDR2 SNEGSKA (reference sequence). The V end was cut by 3 bases, the J end by 0 bases, with 18 bases between.

This clone was found once. The chain employs TRBV28 and TRBJ2-2, with a possible D match to TRBD1 (6 bases). The V end lost 5 bases, the J end lost 7 bases, and 20 bases lay between the germline ends. Germline-derived CDR1 and CDR2 are MDHEN and SYDVKM. The CDR3 covers 16 residues. CDR3 DNA: TGTGCCAGCAGTCCTCGACCAGGGGCCTTCGGCGGGGAGCTGTTTTTT. As protein: CASSPRPGAFGGELFF.

The rearrangement links TRBV7-8 to TRBJ1-2; D remains unclear. The V gene's germline CDR1 is SGHVS and CDR2 FQNEAQ. Deletions cut 3 bases from V and 4 bases from J, with 15 bases between. This CDR3 spans 15 amino acids. The CDR3 sequence is CASSFPDTKTYGYTF. The CDR3 DNA reads as TGTGCCAGCAGCTTCCCTGACACGAAGACCTATGGCTACACCTTC.

The rearrangement links TRBV6-5 to TRBJ2-5, with TRBD2 matching over 11 bases. Trimming removed 4 bases from V and 1 base from J; junction bases left unmatched: 2. The CDR3 has 15 amino acids. Per the germline V gene, CDR1 is MNHEY and CDR2 is SVGAGI. The CDR3 loop reads CASSLGTSGQETQYF. CDR3 DNA: TGTGCCAGCAGTTTAGGGACTAGCGGCCAAGAGACCCAGTACTTC.

The chain combines TRBV27 with TRBJ1-5; 8 nucleotides align to TRBD1. This CDR3 contains 14 residues. CDR1 and CDR2 from the germline V gene are MNHEY and SMNVEV (reference sequence). Losses at the gene ends were 0 bases for V and 9 bases for J; bases not matched to a gene: 4. The CDR3 protein is CASSLSGQVLPQHF. The DNA for the CDR3 is TGTGCCAGCAGTTTATCGGGACAGGTCTTGCCCCAGCATTTT.

The chain employs TRBV7-8 and TRBJ2-1, with D tentatively TRBD2 (6 bases). The V gene's germline CDR1 is SGHVS and CDR2 FQNEAQ. This CDR3 comprises 15 residues. Trimming pared 1 base from V and 2 bases from J, leaving 9 bases between. The CDR3 region is CASSLGRGPYNEQFF. CDR3 DNA: TGTGCCAGCAGCTTAGGGAGGGGTCCCTACAATGAGCAGTTCTTC.

This clone was observed a handful of times. The J gene is TRBJ1-4, the V gene TRBV9; tentative D call: TRBD1 (6 bases). CDR1 is SGDLS, CDR2 YYNGEE, per germline. V shed 5 bases and J shed 15 bases, with 17 bases lying between them. The CDR3 contains 12 residues. The CDR3 bases are TGTGCCAGCAGGGACAGTCCGAGGACATTGTTTTTT. Translating gives CASRDSPRTLFF.

The chain uses TRBV6-5 and TRBJ2-7; TRBD2 is a possible D gene (5 bases). The V and J ends lost 8 bases and 3 bases respectively, with 5 bases between them. Germline CDR1 and CDR2: MNHEY and SVGAGI. The CDR3 contains 10 residues. The CDR3 region has the DNA TGTGCCAGCGGGAGCTACGAGCAGTACTTC. As protein: CASGSYEQYF.

The chain combines TRBV12-3 or TRBV12-4 with TRBJ1-4; 7 bases line up with TRBD1. Unmatched junction bases numbered 6, after V lost 6 bases and J lost 8 bases. The CDR3 sequence is 13 residues long. CDR3: CASSDRVDEKLFF. In nucleotides, the CDR3 is TGTGCCAGCAGCGACAGGGTGGACGAAAAACTGTTTTTT.

This clone has a single count. This chain uses TRBV28 with TRBJ1-2; D might be TRBD1 (6 bases). Trimming pared 2 bases from V and 5 bases from J, leaving 12 bases between. The CDR3 is made up of 14 amino acids. Germline V gene lookup returns CDR1 MDHEN and CDR2 SYDVKM. The CDR3: CASSLGGARYGYTF. The CDR3 DNA sequence: TGTGCCAGCAGTTTAGGGGGCGCGAGATATGGCTACACCTTC.

The chain uses TRBV14 and TRBJ2-1; 12 bases map to TRBD2. This CDR3 is 16 amino acids long. Germline CDR1 SGHDN, CDR2 FVKESK. V trimming: 4 bases; J trimming: 5 bases; junction bases outside the gene matches: 6. CDR3 in DNA: TGTGCCAGCAGCCCCTGGACTAGCGGGACAAACAATGAGCAGTTCTTC. Translated, it gives CASSPWTSGTNNEQFF. Full variable domain (outside the CDR3, taken from reference TRBV14 and TRBJ2-1): EAGVTQFPSHSVIEKGQTVTLRCDPISGHDNLYWYRRVMGKEIKFLLHFVKESKQDESGMPNNRFLAERTGGTYSTLKVQPAELEDSGVYFCASSPWTSGTNNEQFFGPGTRLTVL.

Details on this clone: One end of the junction varies from germline; a read error may be responsible. The genes are TRBV11-2 and TRBJ2-1; D is possibly TRBD1 (6 bases). Germline V gene data show CDR1 as SGHAT and CDR2 as FQNNGV. The CDR3 spans 13 residues. DNA for the CDR3: TGTGCCAGCAGCCTAGACAGGCACAATGAGCAGTTCTTC. It is translated as CASSLDRHNEQFF.

This chain uses TRBV19 with TRBJ1-1; TRBD1 matches at 7 bases. CDR3 length: 13 amino acids. CDR1 and CDR2 from the germline V gene are LNHDA and SQIVND (reference sequence). V was clipped by 5 bases and J by 6 bases; unmatched bases: 6. In DNA, the CDR3 is TGTGCCAGTAGTTCAGGGGGTTTCGCTGAAGCTTTCTTT. This gives the protein CASSSGGFAEAFF.

This clone was seen only once. The V and J genes are TRBV24-1 and TRBJ2-6; 7 bases are a match to TRBD1. From germline, CDR1 is KGHDR and CDR2 SFDVKD. The CDR3 sequence is 16 residues long. The V and J ends lost 4 bases and 3 bases, in that order; junction bases with no gene match: 5. The CDR3 spells CATSDHYRGGANVLTF. In nucleotides, the CDR3 is TGTGCCACCAGTGACCACTACAGGGGTGGGGCCAACGTCCTGACTTTC.

The V and J genes are TRBV27 and TRBJ2-7; D gene unclear. The germline V and J ends were trimmed by 2 bases and 3 bases, with 11 bases remaining between them. CDR3 length: 14 residues. Germline-derived CDR1 and CDR2 are MNHEY and SMNVEV (reference sequence). DNA for the CDR3: TGTGCCAGCAGTTTAGCGGTTCGAGTCTACGAGCAGTACTTC. Translation: CASSLAVRVYEQYF.

The chain links TRBV28 to TRBJ2-7, with a tentative D call TRBD2 (6 bases). Trimming pared 3 bases from V and 3 bases from J, leaving 15 bases between. The CDR3 runs 15 residues. CDR1 MDHEN and CDR2 SYDVKM come from the germline V gene. The chain's CDR3 is CASSFATGAFYEQYF. The CDR3 DNA reads as TGTGCCAGCAGTTTCGCGACGGGAGCGTTCTACGAGCAGTACTTC.

The rearrangement joins TRBV15 to TRBJ1-5; the match to TRBD1 covers 7 bases. In germline, CDR1 is LNHNV, CDR2 YYDKDF (reference sequence). V shed 4 bases, J shed 4 bases, and the junction held 4 bases outside the gene matches. The CDR3 is 14 amino acids. Here the CDR3 DNA reads TGTGCCACCAGCACCGGGACAGAAAATCAGCCCCAGCATTTT. It is translated as CATSTGTENQPQHF.

The chain uses TRBV2 and TRBJ1-1, with TRBD1 matching over 7 bases. The ends lost 1 base at V and 8 bases at J; junction bases unmatched: 7. CDR1 and CDR2 (germline): SNHLY, FYNNEI. The CDR3 is 14 amino acids. DNA of the CDR3: TGTGCCAGCAGTGAAGATGGGGGGACAGAAGAAGCTTTCTTT. Translation: CASSEDGGTEEAFF.

This sequence joins TRBV7-8 and TRBJ2-7; the D gene is possibly TRBD2 (6 bases). Looked up from germline, CDR1 is SGHVS and CDR2 is FQNEAQ. This CDR3 is built from 14 residues. The V end lost 5 bases, the J end lost 2 bases, and 13 bases lay between the germline ends. The DNA of the CDR3 is TGTGCCAGCAGCGGTATAGGAGGGACCTACGAGCAGTACTTC. Residues: CASSGIGGTYEQYF.